This TCR beta chain emerged from a study of shared clonotypes between healthy human individuals. The method was immunoSEQ multiplex PCR; TCRdb's version includes in-frame clones alone and lacks a portion of them. The data show about 640,000 clones, around 72% seen once. Germline V gene sequence: CDR1 MNHEY, CDR2 SVGAGI. The CDR3 length is 16 residues. V was clipped by 4 bases and J by 7 bases; unmatched bases: 8. The chain joins TRBV6-5 to TRBJ2-1, with TRBD2 matching over 12 bases. Sequences were obtained from memory CD4+ T cells sorted from blood. Subset described: CD45RA-negative fraction. This TCR was recovered from a woman aged 25 to 39 in good health. The CDR3 DNA reads as TGTGCCAGCAGTTTTCTACTAGCGGGAGGCCCAAATGAGCAGTTCTTC. It encodes CASSFLLAGGPNEQFF.